This T cell receptor (beta chain) stems from a study of T-cell reconstitution after alpha-beta-depleted transplantation in children. Germline CDR1 MDHEN, CDR2 SYDVKM. The CDR3 has 18 residues. V lost 7 bases and J lost 4; bases outside the gene matches: 20. This clonotype came up many times. A library of TCRbeta sequences, prepared with unique molecular identifiers, was generated. TCRdb re-derived calls from the PCR reads in MiXCR, one entry per CDR3 protein. The sample lists 200,000 to 250,000 distinct CDR3 sequences; 9% to 10% were seen once. The J gene is TRBJ2-3, the V gene TRBV28; 7 bases are a match to TRBD2. Material: PBMCs from the stem cell graft donor, obtained from the stem cell graft. The TCR comes from a human donor who donated a stem cell graft to a child with SCID. The CDR3 region is CASKLGVLAGLGPDTQYF. CDR3 in DNA: TGTGCCAGCAAACTAGGAGTATTAGCGGGCTTGGGGCCAGATACGCAGTATTTT.